This TCR beta chain originates from a study of CD8+ T cells in alopecia areata. Study context: Each of the treated patients was given oral tofacitinib, 5 to 10 mg twice daily, for moderate-to-severe alopecia areata. Patients took tofacitinib for 6 to 18 months, followed by 6 drug-free months. Percentage of affected scalp area was the basis on which treated patients' severity was scored.

Trimming cost V 7 bases and J 1 base, with 14 bases left between them. CDR1 and CDR2 (germline): MNHEY, SMNVEV (reference sequence). The CDR3 sequence is 14 residues long. Treatment in this sample: oral pan-JAK inhibitor, 5-10 mg twice daily. The authors extracted RNA and reverse transcribed it into cDNA as the sequencing template. Repertoires were generated with immunoSEQ multiplex PCR, while TCRdb's copy carries only in-frame clones and drops some. The table shows about 74,000 clones, with 29% occurring only once. This clone appeared a few times. The TCR comes from a human donor with alopecia areata. The sequencing here drew on CD8+ T cells sorted from blood, taken at week 4, from a patient treated with tofacitinib. V is TRBV27 and J is TRBJ2-7, with a possible D match to TRBD2 (6 bases). For the CDR3, the DNA is TGTGCCAGCACCTGGAGGGTAGGGTCCTACGAGCAGTACTTC. Translated: CASTWRVGSYEQYF.